The 4 T cell receptor beta chains given below trace back to one sample, sequenced in a study of blood T cell repertoires in COVID-19. Using immunoSEQ multiplex PCR, the repertoire was profiled, and TCRdb retains in-frame clones only, with some absent. In the table there are some 120,000 clones, approximately 85% of which are singletons. Sequenced input: peripheral blood. These receptors were obtained from a man aged 25-45 years with COVID-19, enrolled during active disease.

The J gene is TRBJ1-1, the V gene TRBV28, with 8 bases aligning to TRBD1. The V segment lost 7 bases and the J segment 0 bases; nucleotides outside the gene matches: 7. The CDR3 length is 15 residues. From germline, CDR1 is MDHEN and CDR2 SYDVKM. CDR3 loop: CASTHQDRVNTEAFF. CDR3 coding DNA: TGTGCCAGCACCCATCAGGACAGGGTGAACACTGAAGCTTTCTTT.

The chain couples TRBV3-1 (or the pseudogene TRBV3-2) to TRBJ1-1; 7 positions agree with TRBD1. The CDR3 is made up of 17 amino acids. V was clipped by 5 bases and J by 2 bases; unmatched bases: 14. The germline V gene encodes CDR1 LGHDT and CDR2 YNNKEL (reference sequence). The CDR3: CASSSKGSRGINTEAFF. In nucleotides, the CDR3 is TGTGCCAGCAGCTCGAAAGGGTCCAGGGGGATCAACACTGAAGCTTTCTTT.

This clone was found once. The gene calls are TRBV20-1 and TRBJ2-1, with 9 bases identical to TRBD2. The CDR3 loop spans 16 amino acids. J gave up 0 bases and V 3 bases, and 6 bases lay outside the gene matches. Germline V gene lookup returns CDR1 DFQATT and CDR2 SNEGSKA (reference sequence). The DNA for the CDR3 is TGCAGTGCTAGTCGGAGCGGGAGGAGCTCCTACAATGAGCAGTTCTTC. Translating it yields CSASRSGRSSYNEQFF.

The chain couples TRBV7-2 to TRBJ2-3; 15 nucleotides align to TRBD2. The CDR3 contains 14 residues. Germline V lookup: CDR1 SGHTA, CDR2 FQGNSA. Trimming took 4 bases from V and 10 from J; bases not matched to a gene: 3. The CDR3 sequence: CASSSGLAGGAQYF. As DNA, the CDR3 is TGTGCCAGCAGCTCCGGACTAGCGGGGGGGGCGCAGTATTTT.